Sequencing of this T cell receptor beta chain was carried out in a study of cytomegalovirus exposure and HLA in healthy donors. Findings and caveats of the study: Presence/absence analyses treated sequencing depth as roughly uniform across donors. Most of the TCR beta V segments (in an earlier analysis) were productive either about 87% or about 30% of the time.

Points on this clone: What it recognizes is unknown.

The PCR contained 60 Vbeta and 13 Jbeta primers. Profiling relied on immunoSEQ multiplex PCR, and the TCRdb table lists in-frame clones only, not all of them. The sample holds 170,000 or so clones, under 85% seen once. The CDR3 contains 11 residues. CDR1 and CDR2 from the germline V gene are DFQATT and SNEGSKA (reference sequence). The V end lost 5 bases, the J end lost 3 bases, and 5 bases lay between the germline ends. This TCR was sampled from a man aged 18 to 29 in good health and CMV-seronegative. The chain joins TRBV20-1 to TRBJ2-1; D gene ambiguous. The source material was PBMCs. CDR3 nucleotide sequence: TGCAGTGCTCATCACTACAATGAGCAGTTCTTC. Translating it yields CSAHHYNEQFF.